This TCR beta chain was recorded in a study of breast tumors, draining lymph nodes, adjacent tissues (dated by TCRdb to the mid-2010s). The study in broad terms: Breast cancer patients provided tumor, adjacent nontumor tissue and axillary lymph nodes, and the study compared the TCR beta repertoires across these three sources. In human breast cancer, the study set out to assess how tumor, surrounding tissue and draining lymph node repertoires relate to one another and whether T cells might be exchanged between them. Beyond this particular receptor, the publication reports: Tumors showed preferential V and J gene usage, and their T-cell repertoire diversity fell below that of lymph nodes yet above that of nontumor tissue. Rather than being directly demonstrated, the conclusion that tumor T cells originate in lymph nodes was presented as consistent with a hypothesis. A scenario in which most tumor T cells derive from the lymph node and then expand within tumor tissue was judged to be consistent with the data. The similarity between tumor and nontumor tissue repertoires was significantly greater in luminal-like breast cancer than in basal-like breast cancer.

V was cut back by 5 bases and J by 4 bases, leaving a gap of 18 bases between them. The CDR3 runs 16 residues from the cysteine to the phenylalanine. Solely the CDR3 DNA is kept, with 48 bases framed from the first base. The germline V gene encodes CDR1 MNHEY and CDR2 SVGAGI. Data came from an Illumina HiSeq 2000. TCR beta chain libraries were generated through multiplex PCR amplification. The amplified TCR beta chain products were analyzed by high-throughput sequencing. TCRdb ran its own pipeline on the public reads, namely fastp trimming at Q25 and MiXCR clone calling, and kept in-frame beta chains. Rows with one shared CDR3 protein collapse into an entry with the most common genes and DNA. Within this sample are around 230,000 distinct CDR3 sequences, with approximately 36% of them counted one time only. The ten largest make up 3% to 4.5% of the sample. Concerning this clonotype itself: Its antigen remains unidentified. No quality values exist for individual bases; no much larger clone is one base distant.

The axillary draining lymph nodes of breast cancer patients were the source of the lymph node samples. The chain couples TRBV6-5 to TRBJ1-5; the D region possibly corresponds to TRBD1 (6 bases align). The sequenced sample was axillary lymph node tissue. This receptor was identified in a female donor with breast cancer. Some clones in this sample may be carry-over from other donors' samples. The bases read TGTGCCAGCAGTCCTTTGGGGGCTGAGAGTAATCAGCCCCAGCATTTT. The encoded protein is CASSPLGAESNQPQHF.